This TCR beta chain was identified in a study of T cell responses to AZD1222 COVID-19 vaccine. Whole-study results and caveats: The number of AZD1222 recipients seropositive at baseline was only five to seven. Nearly half of spike-specific TCRs reportedly target unmutated variant regions. The study found vaccine-associated CD4 TCRs spanning spike, dominant at 160-218 and 743-854. Among the donors, most were white British and more were female, and clonal diversity was possibly underestimated.

V lost 3 bases and J lost 9, with 22 bases in between. The CDR3 has 16 residues. Looked up from germline, CDR1 is LGHNA and CDR2 is YSLEER. This clone was detected a few times. The antigen is undetermined. This table comes from immunoSEQ multiplex PCR, and its TCRdb copy is limited to in-frame clones, with some not included. Of more than 80,000 clones listed, 85% to 90% are singletons. Sequenced here: peripheral blood, sampled on day 0 of MenACWY control vaccination. This sequence was found in an adult in good health. The genes are TRBV4-3 and TRBJ2-3; D is perhaps TRBD2 (7 bases). The CDR3 protein is CASSQASGRGQDTQYF. Written as DNA, the CDR3 is TGCGCCAGCAGCCAGGCTTCGGGGCGGGGGCAGGACACGCAGTATTTT.